This TCR beta chain was recovered during a study of CD8+ T cells in alopecia areata. This clone was detected only a few times. Mouse gene names and germline throughout. The missing CDR3 end, 4 residues past where the read stops, is filled in from the germline J gene. Germline CDR1 and CDR2: NSQYPW and LRSPGD (reference sequence). The germline V and J ends were trimmed by 0 bases and 4 bases, with 18 bases remaining between them. The CDR3 spans 17 residues. Sequencing relied on a cDNA template that was reverse transcribed from extracted RNA. Profiled with immunoSEQ multiplex PCR; TCRdb holds only in-frame clones, not every one. The sample contains some 120,000 clones, none of them singletons.

The rearrangement joins TRBV1 to TRBJ1-1; unclear D gene. This clonotype was obtained from a C3H/HeJ mouse with alopecia areata. This strain has MHC haplotype H2-k. The material sequenced was lesional skin. The CDR3 DNA, read in part, is TGCACCTGCAGTGCAGATCGTGGGGAATCGGCAGGCACA. This gives the protein CTCSADRGESAGT. The entire CDR3 reads CTCSADRGESAGTEVFF.